Following are 3 T cell receptor beta chains from one sample sequenced in a study. MiXCR was run by TCRdb on the RT-PCR reads, yielding one entry per CDR3 protein. In the table there are more than 600,000 distinct CDR3 sequences, about 14% of which are singletons. The sequenced material came from memory CD4+ T cells from blood. The source of these receptors is a female donor in good health, serving as a healthy control.

This chain uses TRBV20-1 with TRBJ1-1, with 7 nucleotides matching TRBD1. Trimming cost V 0 bases and J 11 bases; bases outside gene matches: 12. Germline V gives CDR1 DFQATT, CDR2 SNEGSKA (reference sequence). CDR3 length equals 14 residues. CDR3 region: CSARESGGGFGAFF. The CDR3 DNA reads TGCAGTGCTAGAGAGTCGGGAGGGGGCTTTGGGGCTTTCTTT.

The chain uses TRBV20-1 and TRBJ2-1; 12 bases match TRBD2. The V and J ends lost 6 bases and 10 bases, in that order; junction bases with no gene match: 10. Germline V gene data show CDR1 as DFQATT and CDR2 as SNEGSKA (reference sequence). The CDR3 totals 14 residues. The CDR3 reads CSARTSGILGEQFF. The CDR3 coding sequence is TGCAGTGCCAGGACTAGCGGGATTCTTGGGGAGCAGTTCTTC.

This clonotype was observed at least ten times. The V gene is TRBV7-2, the J gene TRBJ2-5; the match to TRBD2 covers 9 bases. J lost 7 bases, V lost 5 bases, and 11 bases had no gene match. This CDR3 has 15 residues. Germline V CDR1 and CDR2: SGHTA, FQGNSA. Here the CDR3 reads CASSTNSAGGLTQYF. CDR3 DNA sequence: TGTGCCAGCAGCACCAATTCTGCGGGAGGGTTGACCCAGTACTTC.